The entry below describes one T cell receptor beta chain. Assay used: immunoSEQ multiplex PCR; TCRdb lists only in-frame clones, some missing. Altogether 70,000 to 80,000 clones are present, around 90% being singletons, with the ten largest covering under 2.5%. This CDR3 is 14 amino acids long. V lost 0 bases and J lost 8, with 9 bases in between. Per germline, CDR1 SGHRS and CDR2 YFSETQ. This record belongs to a study of control samples from healthy donors and cancer patients. The chain has TRBV5-1 and TRBJ1-6; D gene ambiguous. Sequencing was performed on PBMCs. This receptor was obtained from a woman aged 55 to 70 with head and neck cancer. The CDR3 bases are TGCGCCAGCAGCTTGGAAGGCATCTATTCACCCCTCCACTTT. Amino acid sequence: CASSLEGIYSPLHF.